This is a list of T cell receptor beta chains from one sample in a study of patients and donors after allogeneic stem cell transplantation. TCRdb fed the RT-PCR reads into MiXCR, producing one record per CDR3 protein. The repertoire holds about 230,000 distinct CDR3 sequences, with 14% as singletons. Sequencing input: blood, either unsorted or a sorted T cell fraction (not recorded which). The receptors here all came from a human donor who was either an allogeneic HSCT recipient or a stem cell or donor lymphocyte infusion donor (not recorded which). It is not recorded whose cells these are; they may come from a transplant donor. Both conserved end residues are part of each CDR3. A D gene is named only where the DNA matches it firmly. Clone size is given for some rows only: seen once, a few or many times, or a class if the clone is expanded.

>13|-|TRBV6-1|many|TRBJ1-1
TGTGCCAGCACCCTCACACTACAGGGAGTAGCTTTCTTT
CASTLTLQGVAFF
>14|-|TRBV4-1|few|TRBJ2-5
TGCGCCAGCAGCCGACCTTTCCCAAAGGAGACCCAGTACTTC
CASSRPFPKETQYF
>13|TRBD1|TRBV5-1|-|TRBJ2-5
TGCGCCAGCGGGACAGGGATGAGAGAGACCCAGTACTTC
CASGTGMRETQYF
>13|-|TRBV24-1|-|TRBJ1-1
TGTGCCACCAGTGTTAGGGGAGGCACTGAAGCTTTCTTT
CATSVRGGTEAFF
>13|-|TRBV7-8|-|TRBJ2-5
TGTGCCGGACAACGGGGGACCCAAGAGACCCAGTACTTC
CAGQRGTQETQYF
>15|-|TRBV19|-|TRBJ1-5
TGTGCCAGTAGTGGGGGGACATTTGCGGATCAGCCCCAGCATTTT
CASSGGTFADQPQHF
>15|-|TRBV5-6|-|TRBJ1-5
TGTGCCAGCAGCTTTTTCAGGGTGCAAAATCAGCCCCAGCATTTT
CASSFFRVQNQPQHF
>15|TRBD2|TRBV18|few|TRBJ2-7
TGTGCCAGCTCGTCACTGGGGGGGGATACCTACGAGCAGTACTTC
CASSSLGGDTYEQYF
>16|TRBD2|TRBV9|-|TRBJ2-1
TGTGCCAGCAGCGTCGGACCGGGACTAGCGGGAGGTGAGCAGTTCTTC
CASSVGPGLAGGEQFF
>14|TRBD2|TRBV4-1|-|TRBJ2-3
TGCGCCAGCAGCCAAGCTAGCGGGAGAGATACGCAGTATTTT
CASSQASGRDTQYF
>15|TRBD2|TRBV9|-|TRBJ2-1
TGTGCCAGCAGCACGACTAGCGGGGGGGCCGATGAGCAGTTCTTC
CASSTTSGGADEQFF
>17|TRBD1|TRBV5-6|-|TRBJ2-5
TGTGCCAGCAGCTTACAGGGGGCGCAGGTCTGGGGAGAGACCCAGTACTTC
CASSLQGAQVWGETQYF
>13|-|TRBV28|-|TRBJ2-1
TGTGCCAGCAGTTTAAATGGAGGGGATGAGCAGTTCTTC
CASSLNGGDEQFF
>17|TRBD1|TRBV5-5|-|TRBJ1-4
TGTGCCAGCAGCCTTGACAGGGTGCTATTGCTTAATGAAAAACTGTTTTTT
CASSLDRVLLLNEKLFF
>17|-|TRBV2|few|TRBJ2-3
TGTGCCAGCAGTGAAGCCCGCGGCGGGGTGGGCACAGATACGCAGTATTTT
CASSEARGGVGTDTQYF
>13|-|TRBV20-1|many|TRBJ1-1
TGCAGTGCCATCGGAGCGTCCGGCACTGAAGCTTTCTTT
CSAIGASGTEAFF
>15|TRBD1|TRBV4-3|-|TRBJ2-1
TGCGCCAGCAGCCACTCCGGACAGGGTGTGTATGAGCAGTTCTTC
CASSHSGQGVYEQFF
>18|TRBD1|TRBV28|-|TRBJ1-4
TGTGCCAGCAGTTCACGTCCGGGACAGAAAACAACTAATGAAAAACTGTTTTTT
CASSSRPGQKTTNEKLFF
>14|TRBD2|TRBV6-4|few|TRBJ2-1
TGTGCCAGCAGTGAGCTAGCGGGAGCCAATGAGCAGTTCTTC
CASSELAGANEQFF
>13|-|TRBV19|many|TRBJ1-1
TGTGCCAGTAGTATCTCAGCAGATCATGAAGCTTTCTTT
CASSISADHEAFF
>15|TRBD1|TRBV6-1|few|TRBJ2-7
TGTGCCAGCAGTGATTACGGACAGGGGAGGGACGAGCAGTACTTC
CASSDYGQGRDEQYF
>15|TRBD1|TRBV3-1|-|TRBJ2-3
TGTGCCAGCAGCCAAGTTGACGGCAGGGGGAATACGCAGTATTTT
CASSQVDGRGNTQYF
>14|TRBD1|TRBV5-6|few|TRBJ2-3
TGTGCCAGCAGCACAGGGACAGGGCGGTTTACGCAGTATTTT
CASSTGTGRFTQYF
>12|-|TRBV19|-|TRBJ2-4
TGTGCCAGTAGTATTCAACAGTCCATTCAGTACTTC
CASSIQQSIQYF
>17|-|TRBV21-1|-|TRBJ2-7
TGTGCCAGCACCCTCTTCCAGCGGGCCCCAAGCTCCTACGAGCAGTACTTC
CASTLFQRAPSSYEQYF
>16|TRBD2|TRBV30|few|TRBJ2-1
TGTGCCTGGAATTTTTTCCAAGCGGGAGACTACAATGAGCAGTTCTTC
CAWNFFQAGDYNEQFF
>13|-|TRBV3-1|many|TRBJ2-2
TGTGCCAGCAGCTTGGTGGACACCGGGGAGCTGTTTTTT
CASSLVDTGELFF
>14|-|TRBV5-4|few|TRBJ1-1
TGTGCCAGCAGCTTGGGGAGGGGGGACACTGAAGCTTTCTTT
CASSLGRGDTEAFF
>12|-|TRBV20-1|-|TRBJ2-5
TGCAGTGCTAGAATCGGTGCGGAGACCCAGTACTTC
CSARIGAETQYF
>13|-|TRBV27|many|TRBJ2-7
TGTGCCAGCAGAGGGGGGCTAGCCTACGAGCAGTACTTC
CASRGGLAYEQYF
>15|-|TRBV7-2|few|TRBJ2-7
TGTGCCAGCAGCAACTCGGGACGGAGCTCCTACGAGCAGTACTTC
CASSNSGRSSYEQYF
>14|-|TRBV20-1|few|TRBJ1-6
TGCAGTGCTAGAGCCGGGGGGAACGATTCACCCCTCCACTTT
CSARAGGNDSPLHF
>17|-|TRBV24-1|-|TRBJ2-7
TGTGCCACCAGTGATTTGTCGACAGGCAATACAGGCTACGAGCAGTACTTC
CATSDLSTGNTGYEQYF
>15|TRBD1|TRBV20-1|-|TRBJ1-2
TGCAGTGCTAGAGCCGGCGGACAGGGGGCGAATGGCTACACCTTC
CSARAGGQGANGYTF
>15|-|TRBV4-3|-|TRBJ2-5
TGCGCCAGCAGCCAACCGGGGGCCGGGGGCGAGACCCAGTACTTC
CASSQPGAGGETQYF
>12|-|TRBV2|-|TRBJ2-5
TGTGCCACCCGGGGCCCCCCAAAGACCCAGTACTTC
CATRGPPKTQYF
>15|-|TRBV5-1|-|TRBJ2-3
TGCGCCAGCAGCTCGCAGGGCTCTAGCACAGATACGCAGTATTTT
CASSSQGSSTDTQYF
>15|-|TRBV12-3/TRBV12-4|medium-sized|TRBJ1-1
TGTGCCAGCAGCCTTTTACAGGGTTGGAACACTGAAGCTTTCTTT
CASSLLQGWNTEAFF
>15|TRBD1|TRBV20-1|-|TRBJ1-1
TGCAGTGCTAGTCCCGGGACAGGTTCGGGCACTGAAGCTTTCTTT
CSASPGTGSGTEAFF
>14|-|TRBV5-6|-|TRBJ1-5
TGTGCCAGCAGCTTGAGAACAGGGAGTCAGCCCCAGCATTTT
CASSLRTGSQPQHF
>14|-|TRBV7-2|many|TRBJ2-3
TGTGCCAGCAGCTTCCGGGACTCCACGGATACGCAGTATTTT
CASSFRDSTDTQYF
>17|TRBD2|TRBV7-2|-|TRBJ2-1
TGTGCCAGCAGGCCTACTAGCGGGGGCATCTCCTACAATGAGCAGTTCTTC
CASRPTSGGISYNEQFF
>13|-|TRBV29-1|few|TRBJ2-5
TGCAGCGTTGAAGAAGGCGGTGGGGAGACCCAGTACTTC
CSVEEGGGETQYF
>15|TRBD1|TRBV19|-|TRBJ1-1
TGTGCCAGTGTCCGGGACAGGGGGCTAGACCCTGAAGCTTTCTTT
CASVRDRGLDPEAFF
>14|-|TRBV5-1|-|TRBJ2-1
TGCGCCAGCACTACGGGAGCGGCTTGGTCTGAGCAGTTCTTC
CASTTGAAWSEQFF
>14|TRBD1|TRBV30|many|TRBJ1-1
TGTGCCTGGAGGTACCCCTCAGGGGGCACTGAAGCTTTCTTT
CAWRYPSGGTEAFF
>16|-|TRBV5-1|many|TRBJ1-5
TGCGCCAGCAGCTTGGAAGGGGGGCGAGGCAATCAGCCCCAGCATTTT
CASSLEGGRGNQPQHF
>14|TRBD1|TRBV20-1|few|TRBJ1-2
TGCAGTGCTAGGGTCCCCTCAGGGGGCTTAGGCTACACCTTC
CSARVPSGGLGYTF
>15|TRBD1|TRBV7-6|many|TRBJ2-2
TGTGCCAGCAGCTCGACAGGGATAGGAGACGGGGAGCTGTTTTTT
CASSSTGIGDGELFF
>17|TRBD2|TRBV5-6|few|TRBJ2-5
TGTGCCAGCAGCTTGGGACTAGCGGGAGGAGGGGTGGAGACCCAGTACTTC
CASSLGLAGGGVETQYF
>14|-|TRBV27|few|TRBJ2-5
TGTGCCAGCAGCCCCATTAACAGCCAAGAGACCCAGTACTTC
CASSPINSQETQYF
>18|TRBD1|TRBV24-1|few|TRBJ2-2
TGTGCCACCAGTGACCCGGGACAGGGGGTGAGGAGGACCGGGGAGCTGTTTTTT
CATSDPGQGVRRTGELFF
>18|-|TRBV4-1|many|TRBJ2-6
TGCGCCAGCAGCCAAGTTCAGGGCGCCACCTCTGGGGCCAACGTCCTGACTTTC
CASSQVQGATSGANVLTF
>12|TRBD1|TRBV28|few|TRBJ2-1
TGTGCCAGCAGTCGGACAGGGGTTTCGCAGTTCTTC
CASSRTGVSQFF
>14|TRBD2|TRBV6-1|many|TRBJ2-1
TGTGCCAGCATGGTAGCGGGAGGGCGGAATGAGCAGTTCTTC
CASMVAGGRNEQFF